The clone carrying this T cell receptor beta chain occurred a few times. Likely a read error: the CDR3 ends without its conserved phenylalanine or tryptophan. PCR was performed a second time for roughly 7 to 12 cycles using a sample-barcoded 5' primer and a J-beta primer mix. TCRdb independently ran MiXCR on the 5' RACE reads; one entry per CDR3 protein. Here the sample spans 760,000 or so distinct CDR3 sequences, approximately 25% being singletons. The data belong to a study of blood T cells in healthy people across ages. Germline loops: CDR1 LGHDT, CDR2 YNNKEL (reference sequence). The CDR3 extends over 13 amino acids. V lost 6 bases, J lost 0 bases, and 8 bases lay in between. This sample was shared with a second study, whose subject was T cells of mothers and their children. That paper adds: Overlap measured in related mother-child pairs was slightly, non-significantly higher than in unrelated pairs.

The sequenced sample consisted of blood. The chain joins TRBV3-1 to TRBJ1-2, with D unclear. This receptor was taken from a boy younger than 18 in good health. This chain's CDR3 is CASSAGANYGYTI. The CDR3 DNA reads TGTGCCAGCAGTGCAGGAGCTAACTATGGCTACACCATC.